A selection of T cell receptor beta chains follows, all from one sample in a study of T-cell reconstitution after alpha-beta-depleted transplantation in children. TCRdb recomputed calls from the PCR reads with MiXCR, one row per CDR3 protein. This table holds hundreds of thousands of distinct CDR3 sequences, about 11% found once. Sequenced material: PBMCs, taken before TCRalphabeta/CD19-depleted stem cell transplant. These receptor sequences come from a child aged 2-15 years with inherited bone marrow failure, due to receive a stem cell transplant. CDR3s include the opening cysteine and the closing phenylalanine or tryptophan. D genes are given only for firm matches.

cdr3_aa d_call j_call v_call
CASSLGWGSGTTQFF NA TRBJ2-1 TRBV7-9
CAAADRGDQPHHF TRBD1 TRBJ1-5 TRBV10-3
CASSPGELRQPQHF NA TRBJ1-5 TRBV27
CASSSLAGVRTGELFF TRBD2 TRBJ2-2 TRBV5-4
CSVEDGRLRETQYF NA TRBJ2-5 TRBV29-1
CASTNGAGLAKNIQYF NA TRBJ2-4 TRBV6-2/TRBV6-3
CSAKRAGGSYEQYF TRBD1 TRBJ2-7 TRBV29-1
CATTTGGDQPQHF TRBD1 TRBJ1-5 TRBV5-1
CASRVGGTGELFF TRBD2 TRBJ2-2 TRBV12-3/TRBV12-4
CASSLSGAPSTDTQYF NA TRBJ2-3 TRBV11-2
CASSLPSGRAQETQYF TRBD2 TRBJ2-5 TRBV4-2
CSASLGAGVWEQYF TRBD2 TRBJ2-7 TRBV20-1
CASSLRGAGATEAFF NA TRBJ1-1 TRBV12-3/TRBV12-4
CASSPRRDAGSEAFF NA TRBJ1-1 TRBV12-3/TRBV12-4
CASSLVVSGRQSSYNEQFF TRBD2 TRBJ2-1 TRBV12-3/TRBV12-4
CAWGQGLTNEKLFF NA TRBJ1-4 TRBV30
CASSPGTTGGPDTQYF TRBD2 TRBJ2-3 TRBV5-1
CASSDPAGAYNEQFF TRBD2 TRBJ2-1 TRBV6-2/TRBV6-3
CASSYGRVREQYF NA TRBJ2-7 TRBV6-2/TRBV6-3
CASSLLAVTYEQYF TRBD2 TRBJ2-7 TRBV12-3/TRBV12-4
CATSRGQGAANTGELFF TRBD1 TRBJ2-2 TRBV15
CSARVGGRAYTGELFF TRBD2 TRBJ2-2 TRBV20-1
CASSSGLEVDTQYF NA TRBJ2-3 TRBV6-2/TRBV6-3
CASSPFGDNNGYTF NA TRBJ1-2 TRBV18
CASLSGAVKETQYF NA TRBJ2-5 TRBV12-3/TRBV12-4
CATSDRRLAGTDTQYF TRBD2 TRBJ2-3 TRBV24-1
CASSPFLAGSGEQYF NA TRBJ2-7 TRBV18
CASSFGTMGDTQYF NA TRBJ2-3 TRBV11-2
CASRGVPDTQYF NA TRBJ2-3 TRBV28
CASRKTDLEPQHF NA TRBJ1-5 TRBV6-1
CASSLSLGPPLSYEQYF NA TRBJ2-7 TRBV28
CASSLGPDRGLKNEQFF TRBD1 TRBJ2-1 TRBV12-3/TRBV12-4
CASSIGGPNEQYF NA TRBJ2-7 TRBV5-4
CSVDSGRDNEQFF NA TRBJ2-1 TRBV29-1
CASSFDRGQGAFF TRBD1 TRBJ1-1 TRBV5-1
CASSVGGEQETQYF NA TRBJ2-5 TRBV9
CASSQVGGGHTDTQYF TRBD2 TRBJ2-3 TRBV4-3
CASAGLAGVGGELFF TRBD2 TRBJ2-2 TRBV5-1
CSAHSGERTSF TRBD2 TRBJ2-7 TRBV20-1
CASSLIAGGPGTGELFF TRBD2 TRBJ2-2 TRBV7-7
CSVAGLAGYTDTQYF TRBD2 TRBJ2-3 TRBV29-1